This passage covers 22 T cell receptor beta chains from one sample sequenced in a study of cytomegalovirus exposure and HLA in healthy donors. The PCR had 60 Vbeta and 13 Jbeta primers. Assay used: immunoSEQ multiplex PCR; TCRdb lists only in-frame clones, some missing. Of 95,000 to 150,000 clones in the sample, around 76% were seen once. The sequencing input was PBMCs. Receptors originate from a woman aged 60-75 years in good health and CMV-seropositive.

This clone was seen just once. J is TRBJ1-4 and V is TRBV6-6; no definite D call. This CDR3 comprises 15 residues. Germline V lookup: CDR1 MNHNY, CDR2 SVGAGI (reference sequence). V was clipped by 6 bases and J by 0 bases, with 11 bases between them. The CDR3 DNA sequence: TGTGCCAGCAGCAGACCGGGAACAACTAATGAAAAACTGTTTTTT. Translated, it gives CASSRPGTTNEKLFF.

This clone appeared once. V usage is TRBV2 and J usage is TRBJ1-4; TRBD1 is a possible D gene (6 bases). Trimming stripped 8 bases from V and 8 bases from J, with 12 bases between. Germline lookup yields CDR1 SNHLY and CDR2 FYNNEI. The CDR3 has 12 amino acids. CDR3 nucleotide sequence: TGTGCCAGCTCCCTAAGGGGGGAAAAACTGTTTTTT. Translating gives CASSLRGEKLFF.

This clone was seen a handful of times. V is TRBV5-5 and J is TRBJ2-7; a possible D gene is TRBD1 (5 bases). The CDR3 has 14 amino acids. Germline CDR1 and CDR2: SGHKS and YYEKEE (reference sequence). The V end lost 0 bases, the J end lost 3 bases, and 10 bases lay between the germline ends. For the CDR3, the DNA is TGTGCCAGCAGCTTGGTCCAGGGCGTCTACGAGCAGTACTTC. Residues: CASSLVQGVYEQYF.

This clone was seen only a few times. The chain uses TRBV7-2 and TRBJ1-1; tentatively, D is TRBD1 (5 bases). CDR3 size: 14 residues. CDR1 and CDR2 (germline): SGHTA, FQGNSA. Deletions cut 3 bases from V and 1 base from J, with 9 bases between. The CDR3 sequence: CASSFGAWNTEAFF. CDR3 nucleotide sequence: TGTGCCAGCAGCTTTGGGGCGTGGAACACTGAAGCTTTCTTT. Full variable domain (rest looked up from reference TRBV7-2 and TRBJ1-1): GAGVSQSPSNKVTEKGKDVELRCDPISGHTALYWYRQSLGQGLEFLIYFQGNSAPDKSGLPSDRFSAERTGGSVSTLTIQRTQQEDSAVYLCASSFGAWNTEAFFGQGTRLTVV.

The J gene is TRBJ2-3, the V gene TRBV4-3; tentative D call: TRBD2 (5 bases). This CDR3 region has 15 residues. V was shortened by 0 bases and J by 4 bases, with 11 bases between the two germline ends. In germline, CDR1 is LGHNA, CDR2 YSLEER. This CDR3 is CASSQDPGMADTQYF. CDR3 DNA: TGCGCCAGCAGCCAAGATCCGGGGATGGCAGATACGCAGTATTTT.

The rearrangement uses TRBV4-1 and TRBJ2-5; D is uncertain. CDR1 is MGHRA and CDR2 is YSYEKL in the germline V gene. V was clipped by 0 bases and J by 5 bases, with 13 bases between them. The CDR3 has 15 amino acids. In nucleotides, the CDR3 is TGCGCCAGCAGCCAAGAAGGAGTCTACGCGGAGACCCAGTACTTC. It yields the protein CASSQEGVYAETQYF.

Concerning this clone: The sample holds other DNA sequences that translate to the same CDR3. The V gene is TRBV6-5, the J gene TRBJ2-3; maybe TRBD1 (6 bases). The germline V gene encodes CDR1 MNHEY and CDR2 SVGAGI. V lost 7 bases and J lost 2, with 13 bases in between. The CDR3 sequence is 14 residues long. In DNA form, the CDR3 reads TGTGCCAGCACCCGACAGGCGAACACAGATACGCAGTATTTT. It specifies CASTRQANTDTQYF.

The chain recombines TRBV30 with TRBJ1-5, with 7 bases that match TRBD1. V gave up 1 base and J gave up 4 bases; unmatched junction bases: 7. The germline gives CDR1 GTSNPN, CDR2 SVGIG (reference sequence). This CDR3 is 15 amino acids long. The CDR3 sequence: CAWSALGQFNQPQHF. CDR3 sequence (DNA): TGTGCCTGGAGTGCACTGGGACAGTTTAATCAGCCCCAGCATTTT.

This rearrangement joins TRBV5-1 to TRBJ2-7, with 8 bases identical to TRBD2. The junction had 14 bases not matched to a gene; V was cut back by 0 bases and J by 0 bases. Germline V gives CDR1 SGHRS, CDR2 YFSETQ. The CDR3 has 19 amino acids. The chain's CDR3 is CASSLGMSTSGTSSYEQYF. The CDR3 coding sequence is TGCGCCAGCAGCTTGGGTATGAGTACTTCCGGGACTAGCTCCTACGAGCAGTACTTC.

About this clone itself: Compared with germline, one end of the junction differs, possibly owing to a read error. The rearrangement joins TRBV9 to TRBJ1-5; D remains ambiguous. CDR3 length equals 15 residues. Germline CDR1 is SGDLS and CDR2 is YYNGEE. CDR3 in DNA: TGTGCCAGCAGCGTATCGGGGTTGAGCAGTCAGCCCCAGCATTTT. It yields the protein CASSVSGLSSQPQHF.

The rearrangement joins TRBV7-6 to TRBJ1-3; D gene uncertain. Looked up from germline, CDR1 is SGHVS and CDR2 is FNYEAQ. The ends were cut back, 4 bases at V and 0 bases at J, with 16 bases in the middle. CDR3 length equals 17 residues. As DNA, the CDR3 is TGTGCCAGCAGCTCCCAAGAGGCGGGGTACTCTGGAAACACCATATATTTT. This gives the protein CASSSQEAGYSGNTIYF. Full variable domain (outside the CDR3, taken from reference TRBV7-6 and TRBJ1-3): GAGVSQSPRYKVTKRGQDVALRCDPISGHVSLYWYRQALGQGPEFLTYFNYEAQQDKSGLPNDRFSAERPEGSISTLTIQRTEQRDSAMYRCASSSQEAGYSGNTIYFGEGSWLTVV.

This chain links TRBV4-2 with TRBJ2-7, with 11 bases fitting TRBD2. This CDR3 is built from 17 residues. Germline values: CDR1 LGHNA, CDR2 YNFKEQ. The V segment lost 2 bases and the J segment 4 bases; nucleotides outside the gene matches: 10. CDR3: CASSQLTSGSLGYEQYF. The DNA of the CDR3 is TGTGCCAGCAGCCAACTCACTAGCGGGAGTTTGGGTTACGAGCAGTACTTC.

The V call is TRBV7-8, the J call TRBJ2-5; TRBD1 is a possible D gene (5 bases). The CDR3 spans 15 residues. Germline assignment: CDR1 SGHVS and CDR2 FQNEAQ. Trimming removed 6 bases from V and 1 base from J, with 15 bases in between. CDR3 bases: TGTGCCAGCAGTTATAGGCGGACATTCCAAGAGACCCAGTACTTC. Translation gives CASSYRRTFQETQYF.

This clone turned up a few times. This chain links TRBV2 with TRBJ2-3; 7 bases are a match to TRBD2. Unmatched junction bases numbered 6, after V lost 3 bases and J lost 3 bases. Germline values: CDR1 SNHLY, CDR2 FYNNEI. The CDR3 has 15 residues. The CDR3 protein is CASSDGAGVTDTQYF. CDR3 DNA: TGTGCCAGCAGTGATGGGGCGGGAGTGACAGATACGCAGTATTTT.

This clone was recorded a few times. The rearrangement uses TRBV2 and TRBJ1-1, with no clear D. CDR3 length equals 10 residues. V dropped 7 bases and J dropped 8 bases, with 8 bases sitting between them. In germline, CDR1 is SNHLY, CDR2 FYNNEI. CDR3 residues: CASKSREAFF. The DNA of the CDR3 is TGTGCCAGCAAGAGCCGAGAAGCTTTCTTT.

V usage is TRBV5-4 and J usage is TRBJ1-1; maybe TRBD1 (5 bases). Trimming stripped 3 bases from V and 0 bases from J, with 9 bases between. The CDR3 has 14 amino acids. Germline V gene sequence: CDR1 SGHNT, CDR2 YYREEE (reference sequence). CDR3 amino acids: CASSYRTMNTEAFF. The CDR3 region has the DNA TGTGCCAGCAGCTACCGGACAATGAACACTGAAGCTTTCTTT.

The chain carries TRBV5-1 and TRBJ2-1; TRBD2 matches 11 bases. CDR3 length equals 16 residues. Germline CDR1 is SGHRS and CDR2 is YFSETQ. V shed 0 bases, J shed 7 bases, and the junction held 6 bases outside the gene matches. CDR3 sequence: CASSLVLAGEGNEQFF. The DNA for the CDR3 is TGCGCCAGCAGCTTGGTACTAGCGGGAGAAGGGAATGAGCAGTTCTTC.

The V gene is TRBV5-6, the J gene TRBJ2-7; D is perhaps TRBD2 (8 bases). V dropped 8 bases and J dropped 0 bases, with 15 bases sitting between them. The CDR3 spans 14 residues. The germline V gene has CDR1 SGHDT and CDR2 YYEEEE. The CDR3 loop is CASREGQFSYEQYF. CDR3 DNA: TGTGCCAGTCGGGAGGGACAGTTCTCCTACGAGCAGTACTTC.

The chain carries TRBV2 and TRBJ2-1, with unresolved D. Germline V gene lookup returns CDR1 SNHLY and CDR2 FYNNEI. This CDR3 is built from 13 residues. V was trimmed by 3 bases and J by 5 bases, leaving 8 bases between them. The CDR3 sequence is CASSETRDNEQFF. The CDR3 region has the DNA TGTGCCAGCAGTGAGACCCGGGACAATGAGCAGTTCTTC.

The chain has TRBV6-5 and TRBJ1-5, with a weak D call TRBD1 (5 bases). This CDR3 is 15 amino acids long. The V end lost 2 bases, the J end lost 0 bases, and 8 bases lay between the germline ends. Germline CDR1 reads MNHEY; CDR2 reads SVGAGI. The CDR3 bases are TGTGCCAGCAGTTACAACAGGTATAGCAATCAGCCCCAGCATTTT. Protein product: CASSYNRYSNQPQHF.

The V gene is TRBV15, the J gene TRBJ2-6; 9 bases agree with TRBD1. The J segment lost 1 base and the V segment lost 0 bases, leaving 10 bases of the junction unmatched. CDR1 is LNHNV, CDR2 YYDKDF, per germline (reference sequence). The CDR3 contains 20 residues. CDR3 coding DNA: TGTGCCACCAGCAGAGAGTTCTGGACAGGGGAGGGATCTGGGGCCAACGTCCTGACTTTC. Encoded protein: CATSREFWTGEGSGANVLTF.

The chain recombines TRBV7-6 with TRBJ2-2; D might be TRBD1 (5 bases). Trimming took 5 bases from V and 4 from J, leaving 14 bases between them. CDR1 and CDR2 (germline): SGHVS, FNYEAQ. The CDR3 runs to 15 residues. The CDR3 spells CASSLREFGTGELFF. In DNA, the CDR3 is TGTGCCAGCAGCCTCAGGGAATTTGGCACCGGGGAGCTGTTTTTT.